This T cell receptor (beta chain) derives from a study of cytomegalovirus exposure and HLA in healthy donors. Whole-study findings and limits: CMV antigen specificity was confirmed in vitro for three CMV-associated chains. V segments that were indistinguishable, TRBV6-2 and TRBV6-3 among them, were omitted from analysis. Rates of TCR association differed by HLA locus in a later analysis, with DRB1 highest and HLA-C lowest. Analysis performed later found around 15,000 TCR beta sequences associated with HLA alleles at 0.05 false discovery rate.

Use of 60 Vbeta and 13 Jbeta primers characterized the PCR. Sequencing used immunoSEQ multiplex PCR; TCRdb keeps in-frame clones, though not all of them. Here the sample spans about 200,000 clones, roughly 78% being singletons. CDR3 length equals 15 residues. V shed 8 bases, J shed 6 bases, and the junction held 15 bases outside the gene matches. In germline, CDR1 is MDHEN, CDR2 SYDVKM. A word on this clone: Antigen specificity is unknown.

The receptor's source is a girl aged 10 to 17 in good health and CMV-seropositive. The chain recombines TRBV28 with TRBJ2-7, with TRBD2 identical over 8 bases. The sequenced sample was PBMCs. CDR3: CASLTPGGASIEQYF. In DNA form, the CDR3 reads TGTGCCAGCCTAACTCCCGGGGGGGCCTCCATCGAGCAGTACTTC.